Following are 17 T cell receptor beta chains from one sample sequenced in a study of T cell responses to AZD1222 COVID-19 vaccine. Method: immunoSEQ multiplex PCR; TCRdb's copy keeps in-frame clones and lacks some. This repertoire shows around 150,000 clones, approximately 91% found once; its top ten account for about 1.5%. The source material was peripheral blood, sampled on day 0 of AZD1222 vaccination. The receptor set was obtained from an adult in good health.

The chain joins TRBV10-3 to TRBJ2-5, with D uncertain. The ends were cut back, 3 bases at V and 5 bases at J, with 10 bases in the middle. The CDR3 runs to 13 residues. The germline V gene encodes CDR1 ENHRY and CDR2 SYGVKD. CDR3: CAISDGSAETQYF. CDR3 sequence (DNA): TGTGCCATCAGTGACGGGTCGGCCGAGACCCAGTACTTC.

The V and J genes are TRBV12-3 or TRBV12-4 and TRBJ1-6; a possible D gene is TRBD1 (5 bases). Trimming pared 5 bases from V and 8 bases from J, leaving 10 bases between. The CDR3 runs to 13 residues. CDR3 sequence: CASSTRQYSPLHF. CDR3 coding DNA: TGTGCCAGCAGTACCAGACAGTATTCACCCCTCCACTTT.

The CDR3, as DNA: TGTGCCAGCAGCTTCCCTGGGGCTTCCCAAAACTATGGCTACACCTTC. It specifies CASSFPGASQNYGYTF. The gene calls are TRBV7-9 and TRBJ1-2; D may be TRBD1 (5 bases). This CDR3 is 16 amino acids long. With 3 bases removed from V and 2 bases from J, the gap between germline ends came to 16 bases. Germline V gives CDR1 SEHNR, CDR2 FQNEAQ (reference sequence). Full variable domain (missing parts from reference TRBV7-9 and TRBJ1-2): DTGVSQNPRHKITKRGQNVTFRCDPISEHNRLYWYRQTLGQGPEFLTYFQNEAQLEKSRLLSDRFSAERPKGSFSTLEIQRTEQGDSAMYLCASSFPGASQNYGYTFGSGTRLTVV.

The V gene is TRBV5-4, the J gene TRBJ1-2, with 7 bases matching TRBD1. This CDR3 region has 14 residues. From germline, CDR1 is SGHNT and CDR2 YYREEE (reference sequence). The J segment lost 4 bases and the V segment lost 2 bases, leaving 5 bases of the junction unmatched. The CDR3, as DNA: TGTGCCAGCAGCTTCCAGGGGGGGTCCTATGGCTACACCTTC. It specifies CASSFQGGSYGYTF.

J is TRBJ2-2 and V is TRBV21-1; no check of the table's D call, TRBD1, against the DNA was made. TRBV21-1 is reported as a pseudogene. CDR3 size: 14 residues. Here the CDR3 DNA reads TGTGCCAGCAGCACTGGCCGACAGGCCCGGGAGCTGTTTTTT. Protein: CASSTGRQARELFF.

The chain is built from TRBV6-5 and TRBJ1-2; no clear D gene. Germline V gene lookup returns CDR1 MNHEY and CDR2 SVGAGI. The CDR3 runs 15 residues. V lost 0 bases and J lost 7, with 15 bases in between. The CDR3 region is CASSYSSLRPAGYTF. The CDR3 bases are TGTGCCAGCAGTTACTCGTCCCTGAGGCCTGCTGGCTACACCTTC.

The chain links TRBV6-5 to TRBJ2-7, with D hard to call. CDR3 length: 15 residues. Germline V gene data show CDR1 as MNHEY and CDR2 as SVGAGI. V was cut by 7 bases and J by 3 bases, with 19 bases left in between. The CDR3 sequence: CASTKRNIFGYEQYF. The DNA of the CDR3 is TGTGCCAGCACCAAACGTAACATCTTCGGCTACGAGCAGTACTTC.

A word on this clone: At the DNA level, this CDR3 is encoded by other sequences in the same sample as well. This chain joins TRBV14 and TRBJ1-1; D perhaps matches TRBD1 (6 bases). The V and J ends lost 0 bases and 4 bases respectively, with 6 bases between them. CDR1 SGHDN and CDR2 FVKESK come from the germline V gene. The length of the CDR3 is 13 residues. CDR3 in DNA: TGTGCCAGCAGCCAAGACAGGGGCACTGAAGCTTTCTTT. Encoded protein: CASSQDRGTEAFF. The full variable domain, its missing parts supplied by reference TRBV14 and TRBJ1-1, is EAGVTQFPSHSVIEKGQTVTLRCDPISGHDNLYWYRRVMGKEIKFLLHFVKESKQDESGMPNNRFLAERTGGTYSTLKVQPAELEDSGVYFCASSQDRGTEAFFGQGTRLTVV.

V usage is TRBV6-5 and J usage is TRBJ1-2; the D gene is possibly TRBD1 (5 bases). V shed 4 bases and J shed 2 bases, with 14 bases lying between them. The germline CDR1 and CDR2 sequences are MNHEY and SVGAGI. This CDR3 has 15 residues. CDR3 nucleotides: TGTGCCAGCAGTTCGACGGGGACGACCAACTATGGCTACACCTTC. It encodes CASSSTGTTNYGYTF.

V and J are TRBV7-8 and TRBJ1-5, with D perhaps TRBD1 (6 bases). Germline CDR1 and CDR2: SGHVS and FQNEAQ. The CDR3 totals 17 residues. V lost 5 bases, J lost 9 bases, and 26 bases lay in between. The CDR3 is CASSNEQGLQYRRPQHF. The CDR3 coding sequence is TGTGCCAGCAGCAATGAACAGGGCCTTCAGTACCGTCGGCCCCAGCATTTT.

V usage is TRBV6-2 or TRBV6-3 and J usage is TRBJ1-6; TRBD1 might be the D (5 bases). The V end lost 6 bases, the J end lost 13 bases, and 25 bases lay between the germline ends. The CDR3 runs to 16 residues. Germline loops: CDR1 MNHEY, CDR2 SVGEGT. CDR3 protein: CASSSLGTQVRVPLHF. The CDR3 nucleotides read TGTGCCAGCAGCTCCCTCGGGACTCAGGTTCGAGTGCCCCTCCACTTT.

The V gene is TRBV5-1, the J gene TRBJ1-1; D perhaps matches TRBD1 (6 bases). The V end was cut by 0 bases, the J end by 13 bases, with 22 bases between. CDR1 is SGHRS, CDR2 YFSETQ, per germline. The CDR3 extends over 15 amino acids. CDR3 DNA sequence: TGCGCCAGCAGCTTGGATGTGGGGGGGCTCGGGCCTGGTTTCTTT. Translated: CASSLDVGGLGPGFF.

V gene TRBV6-2 or TRBV6-3 combines with J gene TRBJ2-2, with 8 bases lining up with TRBD2. CDR3 length: 19 amino acids. Germline V gives CDR1 MNHEY, CDR2 SVGEGT. Unmatched junction bases numbered 16, after V lost 6 bases and J lost 1 base. The DNA of the CDR3 is TGTGCCAGCAGCGCTCAGGGAAAGCGGGGGAGATTGAACACCGGGGAGCTGTTTTTT. Translation gives CASSAQGKRGRLNTGELFF.

The chain uses TRBV7-9 and TRBJ2-5, with a weak D call TRBD2 (6 bases). Trimming left V 6 bases short and J 4 bases short, with 9 bases between. The CDR3 length is 12 residues. Germline V gene lookup returns CDR1 SEHNR and CDR2 FQNEAQ (reference sequence). CDR3 nucleotide sequence: TGTGCCAGCAGACCGGAGGGAGAGACCCAGTACTTC. This encodes CASRPEGETQYF.

The rearrangement uses TRBV28 and TRBJ2-7; 8 nucleotides line up with TRBD1. From germline, CDR1 is MDHEN and CDR2 SYDVKM. Trimming took 2 bases from V and 3 from J; bases not matched to a gene: 6. The CDR3 consists of 15 residues. CDR3 sequence reads: CASSLASGQVYEQYF. The CDR3 nucleotides are TGTGCCAGCAGTTTAGCCTCGGGACAGGTCTACGAGCAGTACTTC. Using reference TRBV28 and TRBJ2-7 for the parts outside the CDR3, the full variable domain is DVKVTQSSRYLVKRTGEKVFLECVQDMDHENMFWYRQDPGLGLRLIYFSYDVKMKEKGDIPEGYSVSREKKERFSLILESASTNQTSMYLCASSLASGQVYEQYFGPGTRLTVT.

The chain combines TRBV21-1 with TRBJ1-5. TRBV21-1 is deemed a pseudogene. The CDR3 covers 12 residues. The CDR3 region has the DNA TGTGCCAGCGGAGGATCCAATCAGCCCCAGCATTTT. This encodes CASGGSNQPQHF.

This clone was counted a single time. The chain recombines TRBV6-5 with TRBJ1-4; TRBD1 agrees at 7 bases. V trimming: 2 bases; J trimming: 8 bases; junction bases outside the gene matches: 5. Germline lookup yields CDR1 MNHEY and CDR2 SVGAGI. CDR3 length equals 14 residues. The CDR3 loop is CASSYGTRGEKLFF. The CDR3 DNA sequence: TGTGCCAGCAGTTACGGAACCAGGGGGGAAAAACTGTTTTTT.